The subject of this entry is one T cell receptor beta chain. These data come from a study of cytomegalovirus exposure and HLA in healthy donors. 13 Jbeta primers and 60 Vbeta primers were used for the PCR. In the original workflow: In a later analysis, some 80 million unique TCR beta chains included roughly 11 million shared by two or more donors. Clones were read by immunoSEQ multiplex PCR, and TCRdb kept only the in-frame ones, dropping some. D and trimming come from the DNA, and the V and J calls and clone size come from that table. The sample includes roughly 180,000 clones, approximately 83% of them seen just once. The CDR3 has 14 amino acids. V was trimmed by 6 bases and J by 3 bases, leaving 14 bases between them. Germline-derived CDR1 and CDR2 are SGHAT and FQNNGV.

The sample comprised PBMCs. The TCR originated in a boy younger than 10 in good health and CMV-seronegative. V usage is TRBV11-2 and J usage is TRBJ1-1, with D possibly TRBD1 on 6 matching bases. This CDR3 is CASRPIRGDTEAFF. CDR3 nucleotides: TGTGCCAGCAGACCAATCAGGGGAGACACTGAAGCTTTCTTT. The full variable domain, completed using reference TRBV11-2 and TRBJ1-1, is EAGVAQSPRYKIIEKRQSVAFWCNPISGHATLYWYQQILGQGPKLLIQFQNNGVVDDSQLPKDRFSAERLKGVDSTLKIQPAKLEDSAVYLCASRPIRGDTEAFFGQGTRLTVV.